This record covers a single T cell receptor (beta chain). The germline CDR1 and CDR2 sequences are LGHDT and YNNKEL (reference sequence). This CDR3 spans 17 amino acids. Germline trimming cut 4 bases from V and 1 base from J; bases unmatched to any gene: 9. This sample was taken from a study of blood T cells in healthy people across ages. The use of a sample-barcoded 5' primer and a J-beta primer mix characterized a second PCR of roughly 6 to 11 cycles. TCRdb re-analysed the 5' RACE reads in MiXCR, keeping a single row per CDR3 protein. There are hundreds of thousands of distinct CDR3 sequences in the sample; approximately 60% occur only once, and about a quarter lies in the top ten.

V gene TRBV3-1 combines with J gene TRBJ1-5, with 8 bases identical to TRBD1. Sequenced input: blood. The receptor comes from a middle-aged man in good health. CDR3 bases: TGTGCCAGCAGCCGGAGAGGCGGACAGGGAAGCAATCAGCCCCAGCATTTT. This translates into CASSRRGGQGSNQPQHF.